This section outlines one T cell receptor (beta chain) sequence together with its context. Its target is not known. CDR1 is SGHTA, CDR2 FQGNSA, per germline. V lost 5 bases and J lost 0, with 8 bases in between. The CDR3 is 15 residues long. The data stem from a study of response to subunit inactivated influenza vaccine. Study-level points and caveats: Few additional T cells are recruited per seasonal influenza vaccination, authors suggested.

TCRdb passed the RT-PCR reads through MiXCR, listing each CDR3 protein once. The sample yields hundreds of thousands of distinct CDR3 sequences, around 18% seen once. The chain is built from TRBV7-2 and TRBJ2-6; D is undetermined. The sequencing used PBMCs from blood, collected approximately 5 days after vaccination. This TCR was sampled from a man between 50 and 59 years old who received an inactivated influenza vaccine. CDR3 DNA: TGTGCCAGCAGCAAGAGAAGCTCTGGGGCCAACGTCCTGACTTTC. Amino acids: CASSKRSSGANVLTF.